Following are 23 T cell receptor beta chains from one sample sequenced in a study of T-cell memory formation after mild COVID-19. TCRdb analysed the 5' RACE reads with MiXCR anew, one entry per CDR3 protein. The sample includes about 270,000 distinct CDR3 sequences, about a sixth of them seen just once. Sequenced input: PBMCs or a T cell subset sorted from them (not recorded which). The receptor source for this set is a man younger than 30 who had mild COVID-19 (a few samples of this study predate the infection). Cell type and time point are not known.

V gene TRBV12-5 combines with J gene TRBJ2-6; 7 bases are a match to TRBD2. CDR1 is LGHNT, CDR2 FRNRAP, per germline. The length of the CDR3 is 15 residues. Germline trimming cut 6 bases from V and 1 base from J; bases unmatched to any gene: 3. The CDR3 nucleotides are TGTGCTAGTGGGGGGAGGGTTTCTGGGGCCAACGTCCTGACTTTC. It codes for CASGGRVSGANVLTF.

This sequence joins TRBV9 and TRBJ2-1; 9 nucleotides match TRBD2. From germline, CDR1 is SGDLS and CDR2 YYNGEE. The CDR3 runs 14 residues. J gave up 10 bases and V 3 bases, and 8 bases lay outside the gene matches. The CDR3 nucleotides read TGTGCCAGCAGCGCAACGGGACTAGCCGGGGAGCAGTTCTTC. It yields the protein CASSATGLAGEQFF. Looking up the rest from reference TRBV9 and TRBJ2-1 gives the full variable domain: DSGVTQTPKHLITATGQRVTLRCSPRSGDLSVYWYQQSLDQGLQFLIQYYNGEERAKGNILERFSAQQFPDLHSELNLSSLELGDSALYFCASSATGLAGEQFFGPGTRLTVL.

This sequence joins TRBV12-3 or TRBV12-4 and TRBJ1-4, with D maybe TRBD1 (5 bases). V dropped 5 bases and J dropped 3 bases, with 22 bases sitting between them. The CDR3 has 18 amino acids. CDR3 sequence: CASSPGGAGFAANEKLFF. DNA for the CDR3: TGTGCCAGCAGTCCCGGAGGGGCGGGGTTCGCGGCTAATGAAAAACTGTTTTTT.

The CDR3 DNA sequence: TGTGCCGACCAGACCAGCGGGGGCGCCGGGGATACGCAGTATTTT. Translation gives CADQTSGGAGDTQYF. The V and J genes are TRBV6-4 and TRBJ2-3; 8 nucleotides align to TRBD2. This CDR3 has 15 residues. V lost 11 bases, J lost 6 bases, and 16 bases stayed unmatched. Germline V gene sequence: CDR1 MRHNA, CDR2 SNTAGT.

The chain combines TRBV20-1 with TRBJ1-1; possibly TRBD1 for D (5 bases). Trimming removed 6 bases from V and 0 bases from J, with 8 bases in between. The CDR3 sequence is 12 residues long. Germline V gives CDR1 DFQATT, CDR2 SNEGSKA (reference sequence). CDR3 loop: CSALDMNTEAFF. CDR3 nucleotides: TGCAGTGCCCTGGACATGAACACTGAAGCTTTCTTT.

The DNA of the CDR3 is TGTGCCAGCAGCGTAGTCCCCGGACAGGGCAACGGGGAGCTGTTTTTT. It codes for CASSVVPGQGNGELFF. The genes are TRBV9 and TRBJ2-2, with 8 bases aligning to TRBD1. The J segment lost 7 bases and the V segment lost 0 bases, leaving 8 bases of the junction unmatched. This CDR3 has 16 residues. Germline V gene lookup returns CDR1 SGDLS and CDR2 YYNGEE.

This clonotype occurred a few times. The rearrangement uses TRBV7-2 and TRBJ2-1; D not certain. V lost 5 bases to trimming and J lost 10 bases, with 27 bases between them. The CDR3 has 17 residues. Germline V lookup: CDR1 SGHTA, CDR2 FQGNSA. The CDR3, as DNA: TGTGCCAGCAGCCTTCGGCGGATCCCGAACCTCGAGGAGGAGCAGTTCTTC. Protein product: CASSLRRIPNLEEEQFF.

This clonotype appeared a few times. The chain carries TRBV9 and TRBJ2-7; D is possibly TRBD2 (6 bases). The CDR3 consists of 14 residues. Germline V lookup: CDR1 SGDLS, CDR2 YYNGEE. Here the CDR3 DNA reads TGTGCCAGCAGCTTACGCCGGGACTCCCACGAGCAGTACGTC. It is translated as CASSLRRDSHEQYV.

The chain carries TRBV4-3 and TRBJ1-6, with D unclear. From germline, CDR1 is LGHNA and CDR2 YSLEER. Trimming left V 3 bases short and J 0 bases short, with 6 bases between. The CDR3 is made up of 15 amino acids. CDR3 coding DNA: TGCGCCAGCAGCCAGAGGATCTCCTATAATTCACCCCTCCACTTT. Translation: CASSQRISYNSPLHF.

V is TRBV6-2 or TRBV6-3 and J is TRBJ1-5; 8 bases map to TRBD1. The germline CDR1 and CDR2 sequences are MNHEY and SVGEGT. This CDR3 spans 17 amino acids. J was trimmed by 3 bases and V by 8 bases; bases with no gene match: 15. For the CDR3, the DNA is TGTGCCAGCGAAAGGACAGGGCCCGTAGGTTACAATCAGCCCCAGCATTTT. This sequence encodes CASERTGPVGYNQPQHF.

This chain's CDR3 is CASSSRRTELEETQYF. The CDR3 DNA is TGTGCCAGCAGCAGCCGTCGGACGGAACTTGAAGAGACCCAGTACTTC. This rearrangement joins TRBV28 to TRBJ2-5; D uncertain. The CDR3 covers 16 residues. The germline gives CDR1 MDHEN, CDR2 SYDVKM. The V end lost 6 bases, the J end lost 3 bases, and 20 bases lay between the germline ends.

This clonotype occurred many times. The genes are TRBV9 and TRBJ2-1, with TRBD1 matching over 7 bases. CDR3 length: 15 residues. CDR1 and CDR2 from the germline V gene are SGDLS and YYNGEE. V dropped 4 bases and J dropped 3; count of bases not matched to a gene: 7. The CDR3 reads CASSQGERLYNEQFF. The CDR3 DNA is TGTGCCAGCAGCCAGGGGGAACGGCTCTACAATGAGCAGTTCTTC.

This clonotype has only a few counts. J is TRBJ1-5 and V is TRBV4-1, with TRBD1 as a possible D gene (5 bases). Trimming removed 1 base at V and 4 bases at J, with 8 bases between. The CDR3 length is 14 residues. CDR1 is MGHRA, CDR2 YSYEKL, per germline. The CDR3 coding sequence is TGCGCCAGCAGCCAAGGCAGGGTAAATCAGCCCCAGCATTTT. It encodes CASSQGRVNQPQHF.

This CDR3 is CATRDGPYNEQFF. The CDR3 nucleotides read TGTGCCACCAGGGACGGACCCTACAATGAGCAGTTCTTC. The J gene is TRBJ2-1, the V gene TRBV24-1; D is unresolved. CDR1 and CDR2 (germline): KGHDR, SFDVKD. The length of the CDR3 is 13 residues. V gave up 7 bases and J gave up 2 bases, with 8 bases separating them.

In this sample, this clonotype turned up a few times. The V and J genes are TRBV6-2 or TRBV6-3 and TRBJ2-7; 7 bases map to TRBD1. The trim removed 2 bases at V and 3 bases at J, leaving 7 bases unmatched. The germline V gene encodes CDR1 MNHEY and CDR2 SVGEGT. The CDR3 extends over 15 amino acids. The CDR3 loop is CASSYRFSGGYEQYF. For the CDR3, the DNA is TGTGCCAGCAGTTACCGGTTCTCAGGGGGCTACGAGCAGTACTTC.

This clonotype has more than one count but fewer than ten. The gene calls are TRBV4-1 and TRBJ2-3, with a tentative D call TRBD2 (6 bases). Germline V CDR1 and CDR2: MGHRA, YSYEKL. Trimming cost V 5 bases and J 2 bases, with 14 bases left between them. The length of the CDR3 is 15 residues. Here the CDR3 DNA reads TGCGCCAGCAGCGCCGCCGGGACTTACACAGATACGCAGTATTTT. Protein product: CASSAAGTYTDTQYF.

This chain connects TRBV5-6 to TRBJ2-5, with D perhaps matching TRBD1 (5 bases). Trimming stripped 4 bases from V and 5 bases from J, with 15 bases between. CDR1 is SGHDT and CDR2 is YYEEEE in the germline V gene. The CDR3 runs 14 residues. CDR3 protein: CASSLGRGSETQYF. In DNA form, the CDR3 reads TGTGCCAGCAGCCTGGGAAGGGGATCGGAGACCCAGTACTTC.

DNA of the CDR3: TGTGCCACCAGCAGAGATTTTGCTAGTGGGTCGCCGGTTGAGCAGTTCTTC. It specifies CATSRDFASGSPVEQFF. V and J are TRBV15 and TRBJ2-1; D is undetermined. CDR1 is LNHNV and CDR2 is YYDKDF in the germline V gene (reference sequence). The CDR3 loop spans 17 amino acids. Deletions cut 0 bases from V and 9 bases from J, with 21 bases between. Full variable domain (remainder filled in from reference TRBV15 and TRBJ2-1): DAMVIQNPRYQVTQFGKPVTLSCSQTLNHNVMYWYQQKSSQAPKLLFHYYDKDFNNEADTPDNFQSRRPNTSFCFLDIRSPGLGDTAMYLCATSRDFASGSPVEQFFGPGTRLTVL.

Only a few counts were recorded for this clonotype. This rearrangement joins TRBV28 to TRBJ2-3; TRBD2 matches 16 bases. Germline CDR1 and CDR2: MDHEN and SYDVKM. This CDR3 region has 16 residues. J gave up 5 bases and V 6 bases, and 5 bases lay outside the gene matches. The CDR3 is CASRQGLAGGQDTQYF. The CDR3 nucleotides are TGTGCCAGCAGACAGGGACTAGCGGGGGGGCAAGATACGCAGTATTTT. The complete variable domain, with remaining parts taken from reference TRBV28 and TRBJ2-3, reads DVKVTQSSRYLVKRTGEKVFLECVQDMDHENMFWYRQDPGLGLRLIYFSYDVKMKEKGDIPEGYSVSREKKERFSLILESASTNQTSMYLCASRQGLAGGQDTQYFGPGTRLTVL.

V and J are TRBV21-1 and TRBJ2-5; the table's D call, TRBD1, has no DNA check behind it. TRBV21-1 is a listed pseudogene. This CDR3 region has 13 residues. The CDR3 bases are TGTGCCATCATCGGGACAGTCCAAGAGACCCAGTACTTC. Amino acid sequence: CAIIGTVQETQYF.

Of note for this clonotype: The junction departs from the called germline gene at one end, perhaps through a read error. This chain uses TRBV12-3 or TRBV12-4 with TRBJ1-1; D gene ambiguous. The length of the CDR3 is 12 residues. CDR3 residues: CASSFGRQYTDF. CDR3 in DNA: TGTGCCAGCAGTTTTGGTCGGCAGTATACAGACTTT.

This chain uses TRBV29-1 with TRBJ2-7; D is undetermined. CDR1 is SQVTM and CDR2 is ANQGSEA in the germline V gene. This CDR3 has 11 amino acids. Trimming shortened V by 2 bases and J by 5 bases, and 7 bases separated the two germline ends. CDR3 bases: TGCAGCGTTGAATGGGGTGACGAGCAGTACGTC. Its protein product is CSVEWGDEQYV.

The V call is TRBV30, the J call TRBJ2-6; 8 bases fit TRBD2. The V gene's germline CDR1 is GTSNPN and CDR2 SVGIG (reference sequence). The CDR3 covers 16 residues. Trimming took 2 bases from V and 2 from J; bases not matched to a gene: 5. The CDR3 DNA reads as TGTGCCTGGAGTAAGCTGCGGGGGGCTGGGGCCAACGTCCTGACTTTC. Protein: CAWSKLRGAGANVLTF.